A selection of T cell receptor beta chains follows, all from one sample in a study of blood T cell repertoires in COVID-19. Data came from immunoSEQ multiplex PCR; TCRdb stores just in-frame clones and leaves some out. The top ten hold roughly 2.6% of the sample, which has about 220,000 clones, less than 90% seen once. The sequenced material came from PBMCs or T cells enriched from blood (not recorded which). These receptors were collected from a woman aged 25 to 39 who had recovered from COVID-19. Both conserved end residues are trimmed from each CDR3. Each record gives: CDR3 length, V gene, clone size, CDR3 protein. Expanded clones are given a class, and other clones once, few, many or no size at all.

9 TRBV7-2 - AVGEGVGYT
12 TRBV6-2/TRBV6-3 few ASSTLATNEKLF
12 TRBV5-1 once ASSFVGVLDTQY
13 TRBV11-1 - ASSLAEQDNYEQY
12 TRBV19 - ASSPTGPNQPQH
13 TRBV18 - ASSPVAGAGETQY
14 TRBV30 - AWSEKTDPRSTEAF
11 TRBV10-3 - AISGTGAYEQY
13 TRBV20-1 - SASNGGAIINEQF
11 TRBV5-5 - ASSPGQAHGYT
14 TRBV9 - ASSLEGQANTGELF
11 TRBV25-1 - ASSQTDTYGYT
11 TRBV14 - ASSSGTGLEQY
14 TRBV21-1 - ASSSRGEYSNQPQH
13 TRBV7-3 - ASSPHGERTDTQY
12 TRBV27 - ASSLSTTGNEQF
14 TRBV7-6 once ASSLHQLVWMETQY
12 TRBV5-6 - ASSWTGGPYGYT
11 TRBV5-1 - ASSLDSGQGSF
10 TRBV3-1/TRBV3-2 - ASSQDWSGYT
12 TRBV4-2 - ASSQERGSYGYT
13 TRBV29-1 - SGSPGQGVQETQY
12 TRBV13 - ASSLWTGGSEAF
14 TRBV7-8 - ASSPQGQFDNQPQH
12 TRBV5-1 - ASTPGQTYNEQF
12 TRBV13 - ASSFTGINYGYT
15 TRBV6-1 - ASSGAPGTGGDSPLH
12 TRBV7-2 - ASSNFTNTGELF
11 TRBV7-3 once ASSSKIDNEQF
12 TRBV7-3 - ASTLGQGNHEQY
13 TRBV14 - ASSKKQGANYGYT
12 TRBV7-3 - ASSIQGGRTEAF
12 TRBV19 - ATRTGTEGETQY
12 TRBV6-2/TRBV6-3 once ASSYTGNNQPQH
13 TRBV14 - ASSQGTGIRNEQF
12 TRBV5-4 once ASTTGMSNEKLF
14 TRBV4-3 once ASSQDRGGPDEKLF
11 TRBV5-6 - ASSYGQPNEQY
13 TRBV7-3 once ASSLTSGGYNEQF
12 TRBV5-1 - ASSETVSGNTIY